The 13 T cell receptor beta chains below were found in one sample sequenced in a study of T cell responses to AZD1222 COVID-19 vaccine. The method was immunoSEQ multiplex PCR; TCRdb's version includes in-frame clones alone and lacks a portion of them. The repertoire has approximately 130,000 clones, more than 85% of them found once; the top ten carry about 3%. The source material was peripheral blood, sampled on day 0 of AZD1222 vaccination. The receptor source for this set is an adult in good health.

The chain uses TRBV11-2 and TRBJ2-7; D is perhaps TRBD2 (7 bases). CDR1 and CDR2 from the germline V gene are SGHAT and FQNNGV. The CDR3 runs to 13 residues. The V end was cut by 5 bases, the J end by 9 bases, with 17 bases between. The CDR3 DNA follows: TGTGCCAGCAGCCCAGACCGGCGGGGGCCGCAGTACTTC. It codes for CASSPDRRGPQYF.

The CDR3 DNA follows: TGTGCCAGTAGTATTGGGACTAGCGGGCCCTACGAGCAGTACTTC. Encoded protein: CASSIGTSGPYEQYF. The V and J genes are TRBV19 and TRBJ2-7; TRBD2 matches at 12 bases. V shed 3 bases and J 2 bases; nucleotides not matched to a gene: 2. Germline CDR1 reads LNHDA; CDR2 reads SQIVND (reference sequence). The CDR3 has 15 residues.

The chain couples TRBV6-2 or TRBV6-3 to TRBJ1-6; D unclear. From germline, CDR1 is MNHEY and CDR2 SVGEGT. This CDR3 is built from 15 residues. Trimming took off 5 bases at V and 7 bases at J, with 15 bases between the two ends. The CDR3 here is CASSIDWTGNSPLHF. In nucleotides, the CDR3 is TGTGCCAGCAGTATAGACTGGACCGGCAATTCACCCCTCCACTTT.

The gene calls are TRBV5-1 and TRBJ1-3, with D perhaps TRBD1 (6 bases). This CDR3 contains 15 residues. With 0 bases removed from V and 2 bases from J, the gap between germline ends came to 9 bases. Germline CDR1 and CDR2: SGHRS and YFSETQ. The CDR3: CASSLAGVTGNTIYF. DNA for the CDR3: TGCGCCAGCAGCTTGGCAGGGGTAACTGGAAACACCATATATTTT.

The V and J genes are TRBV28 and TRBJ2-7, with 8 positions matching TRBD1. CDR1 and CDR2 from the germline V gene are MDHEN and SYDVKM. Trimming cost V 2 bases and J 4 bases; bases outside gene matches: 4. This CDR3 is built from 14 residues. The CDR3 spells CASSLDDRGYEQYF. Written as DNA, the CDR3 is TGTGCCAGCAGTTTAGACGACAGGGGATACGAGCAGTACTTC.

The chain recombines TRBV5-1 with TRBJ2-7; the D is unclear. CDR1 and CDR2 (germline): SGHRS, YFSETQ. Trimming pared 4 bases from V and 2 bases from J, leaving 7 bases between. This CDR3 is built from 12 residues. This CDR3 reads CASSVEPYEQYF. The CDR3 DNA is TGCGCCAGCAGCGTCGAACCCTACGAGCAGTACTTC.

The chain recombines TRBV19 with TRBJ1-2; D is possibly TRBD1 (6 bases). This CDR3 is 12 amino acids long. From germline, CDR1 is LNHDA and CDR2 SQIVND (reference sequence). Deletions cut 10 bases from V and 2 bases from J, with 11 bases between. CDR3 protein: CATKTGNYGYTF. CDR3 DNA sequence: TGTGCCACCAAAACAGGGAACTATGGCTACACCTTC.

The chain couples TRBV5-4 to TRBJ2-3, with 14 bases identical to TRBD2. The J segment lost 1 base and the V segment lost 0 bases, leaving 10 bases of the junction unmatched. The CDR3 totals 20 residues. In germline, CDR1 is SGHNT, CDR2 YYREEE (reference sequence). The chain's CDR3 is CASSLVKRLAGGRGTDTQYF. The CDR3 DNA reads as TGTGCCAGCAGCTTGGTAAAGCGACTAGCGGGAGGGCGGGGCACAGATACGCAGTATTTT.

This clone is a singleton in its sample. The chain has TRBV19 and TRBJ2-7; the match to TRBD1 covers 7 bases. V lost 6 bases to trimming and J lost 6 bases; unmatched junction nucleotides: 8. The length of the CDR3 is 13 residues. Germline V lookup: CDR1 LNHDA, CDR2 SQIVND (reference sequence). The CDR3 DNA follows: TGTGCCAGTAGCGAGACAGGGATCAGCGAGCAGTACTTC. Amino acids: CASSETGISEQYF.

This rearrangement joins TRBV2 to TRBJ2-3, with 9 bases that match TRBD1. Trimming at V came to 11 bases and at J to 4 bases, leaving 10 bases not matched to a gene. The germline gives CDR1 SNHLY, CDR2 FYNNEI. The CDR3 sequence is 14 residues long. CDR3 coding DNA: TGTGCCTTTCGGACAGGGGTTATGGCAGATACGCAGTATTTT. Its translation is CAFRTGVMADTQYF.

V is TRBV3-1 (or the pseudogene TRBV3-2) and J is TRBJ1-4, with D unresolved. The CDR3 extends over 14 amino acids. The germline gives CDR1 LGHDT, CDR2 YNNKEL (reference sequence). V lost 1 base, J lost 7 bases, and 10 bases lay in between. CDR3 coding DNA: TGTGCCAGCAGCCAAGTAGGGATAGGTGAAAAACTGTTTTTT. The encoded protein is CASSQVGIGEKLFF.

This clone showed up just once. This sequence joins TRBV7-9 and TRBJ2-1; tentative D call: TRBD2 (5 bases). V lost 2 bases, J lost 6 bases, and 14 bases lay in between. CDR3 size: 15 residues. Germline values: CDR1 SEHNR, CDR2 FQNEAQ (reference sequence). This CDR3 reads CASSLPGYIANEQFF. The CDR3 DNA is TGTGCCAGCAGCTTACCGGGATATATAGCCAATGAGCAGTTCTTC.

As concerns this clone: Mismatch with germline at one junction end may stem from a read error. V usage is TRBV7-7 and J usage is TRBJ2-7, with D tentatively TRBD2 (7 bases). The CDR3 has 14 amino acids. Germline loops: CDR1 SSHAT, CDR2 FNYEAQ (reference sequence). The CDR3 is CASSLGGGSAEQYF. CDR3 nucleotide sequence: TGTGCTAGCAGCTTAGGGGGGGGATCGGCCGAGCAGTACTTC.